A selection of T cell receptor beta chains follows, all from one sample in a study of response to subunit inactivated influenza vaccine. TCRdb reprocessed the RT-PCR reads with MiXCR, giving one entry per CDR3 protein. The repertoire includes fewer than 750,000 distinct CDR3 sequences, around 15% of them detected once, and more than 9.5% sits in the top ten. Sequencing used PBMCs from blood, obtained 11 to 12 days after vaccination. The receptors here all came from a man aged 45-65 years who received an inactivated influenza vaccine. Each CDR3 is given with its conserved first and last residue. The D gene is left open where the match is weak. Only part of the rows carry a size: once, few, many, or a class if the clone is expanded.

cdr3_nt cdr3_aa d_call j_call clone_size v_call cdr3_length
TGTGCCAGCAGCACGGCCTTGGATGAGACCCAGTACTTC CASSTALDETQYF NA TRBJ2-5 NA TRBV7-2 13
TGTGCCATCAGAGATGTAACCAGCTCCTACAATGAGCAGTTCTTC CAIRDVTSSYNEQFF NA TRBJ2-1 NA TRBV10-3 15
TGTGCCAGCAGCTCAGCTCAGGACAGGGTCAAGGATGGCTACACCTTC CASSSAQDRVKDGYTF TRBD1 TRBJ1-2 few TRBV11-2 16
TGTGCCACTTCGACAGTTACTAACTATGGCTACACCTTC CATSTVTNYGYTF NA TRBJ1-2 NA TRBV28 13
TGTGCCAGCAGTCTCCGGACAGGGGTTGGGTCAGAGACCCAGTACTTC CASSLRTGVGSETQYF TRBD1 TRBJ2-5 few TRBV12-3/TRBV12-4 16
TGCGCCAGCAGCCAAGATCGCGCCCTCTCCTACGAGCAGTACTTC CASSQDRALSYEQYF NA TRBJ2-7 once TRBV4-3 15
TGTGCCAGCAGTTTGGTACAGGGTGTTGGTGAGCAGTTCTTC CASSLVQGVGEQFF NA TRBJ2-1 few TRBV28 14
TGTGCCAGCAGTGTCCACGAGCAGTACTTC CASSVHEQYF NA TRBJ2-7 NA TRBV6-4 10
TGTGCCAGCAGCGTAGTTGGGAGTCGGTACAATGAGCAGTTCTTC CASSVVGSRYNEQFF NA TRBJ2-1 NA TRBV9 15
TGTGCCAGCAGTAGGGGCGGGGTGTCCTACAATGAGCAGTTCTTC CASSRGGVSYNEQFF NA TRBJ2-1 NA TRBV6-2/TRBV6-3 15
TGTGCCAGCAGTTACTTGAAGGGCTACGAGCAGTACTTC CASSYLKGYEQYF NA TRBJ2-7 few TRBV6-2/TRBV6-3 13
TGCAGTGCTAGAGCAGGGGGTTATAGCAATCAGCCCCAGCATTTT CSARAGGYSNQPQHF TRBD1 TRBJ1-5 NA TRBV20-1 15
TGCAGCGTTGAGCGAGAAGCTTTCTTT CSVEREAFF NA TRBJ1-1 few TRBV29-1 9
TGTGCCAGCAGTGAATTTCGGAGAGATACGCAGTATTTT CASSEFRRDTQYF NA TRBJ2-3 few TRBV6-1 13
TGTGCCAGCAGCCCTGACGGGGAGCTGTTTTTT CASSPDGELFF NA TRBJ2-2 few TRBV9 11
TGCAGCGTTGATGGGCGGGGGCCTTACAATGAGCAGTTCTTC CSVDGRGPYNEQFF NA TRBJ2-1 NA TRBV29-1 14